The clone carrying this T cell receptor (beta chain) has only a few counts. Its antigen is undetermined. One junction end disagrees with the germline gene, perhaps due to a read error. These data originate in a study of cytomegalovirus exposure and HLA in healthy donors. Overall study results and limits: Within the data, a cluster of highly shared sequence variants was likely a sequencing artifact.

Both 60 Vbeta primers and 13 Jbeta primers went into the PCR. Profiled with immunoSEQ multiplex PCR; TCRdb holds only in-frame clones, not every one. Among roughly 150,000 clones listed, around three quarters were seen once. This TCR was recovered from a man aged 35-49 years in good health and CMV-seropositive. Sequenced: PBMCs.

The CDR3 sequence: CASSSGTGGGRNSQYF. For the CDR3, the DNA is TGTGCCAGCAGCTCCGGGACAGGCGGGGGTCGAAACAGTCAGTACTTC. The V call is TRBV5-6, the J call TRBJ2-4; D is possibly TRBD1 (8 bases). There are 16 residues in the CDR3. Germline assignment: CDR1 SGHDT and CDR2 YYEEEE.